This T cell receptor (beta chain) was obtained from a study of CD8 T cells in ankylosing spondylitis. TCRdb independently ran MiXCR on the 5' RACE reads; one entry per CDR3 protein. The repertoire consists of 100,000 to 150,000 distinct CDR3 sequences, with about a tenth occurring once and the leading ten covering approximately 3.3%. The CDR3 has 14 amino acids. Per the germline V gene, CDR1 is SGHDT and CDR2 is YYEEEE. V gave up 2 bases and J gave up 5 bases; unmatched junction bases: 4. This clonotype was detected ten times or more. The receptor was isolated from a male donor with ankylosing spondylitis or in good health (not recorded which). V usage is TRBV5-6 and J usage is TRBJ2-5; 9 nucleotides agree with TRBD1. The sample taken for sequencing was blood, either unsorted or a sorted T cell fraction (not recorded which). The CDR3 DNA is TGTGCCAGCAGCTTACAGGGGGCTTTGGAGACCCAGTACTTC. The encoded protein is CASSLQGALETQYF.